The 25 T cell receptor beta chains in this list originate from one sample, sequenced in a study of cytomegalovirus exposure and HLA in healthy donors. Assay: immunoSEQ multiplex PCR; the TCRdb copy retains only in-frame clones and omits some. The table includes 150,000 to 170,000 clones, 80% to 90% detected once. Sequencing was performed on PBMCs. Receptor source: a man between 18 and 29 years old in good health and CMV-seropositive.

This sequence joins TRBV5-6 and TRBJ2-3, with D possibly being TRBD1 (6 bases). The CDR3 contains 16 residues. Trimming left V 0 bases short and J 2 bases short, with 13 bases between. Germline lookup yields CDR1 SGHDT and CDR2 YYEEEE. The CDR3 spells CASSLAGTPYTDTQYF. CDR3 DNA sequence: TGTGCCAGCAGCTTGGCCGGGACACCTTACACAGATACGCAGTATTTT.

This clone was found once. The chain is built from TRBV6-6 and TRBJ2-6; D may be TRBD2 (6 bases). The CDR3 length is 15 residues. Trimming left V 2 bases short and J 1 base short, with 6 bases between. CDR1 and CDR2 (germline): MNHNY, SVGAGI (reference sequence). CDR3 DNA: TGTGCCAGCAGTTACGCGGGGTCTGGGGCCAACGTCCTGACTTTC. Its protein is CASSYAGSGANVLTF.

This rearrangement joins TRBV7-2 to TRBJ1-2; 7 bases align to TRBD1. The germline V gene has CDR1 SGHTA and CDR2 FQGNSA. V lost 5 bases, J lost 5 bases, and 5 bases stayed unmatched. This CDR3 has 13 amino acids. The CDR3: CASSVDRTYGYTF. The CDR3 nucleotides are TGTGCCAGCAGCGTGGACAGGACGTATGGCTACACCTTC.

The CDR3 bases are TGTGCCAGTAGTAACTCGGGAGAGAACACAGATACGCAGTATTTT. It codes for CASSNSGENTDTQYF. The chain combines TRBV19 with TRBJ2-3, with D perhaps matching TRBD2 (6 bases). The ends were cut back, 4 bases at V and 2 bases at J, with 13 bases in the middle. This CDR3 comprises 15 residues. The germline V gene encodes CDR1 LNHDA and CDR2 SQIVND (reference sequence). The entire variable domain, with the rest obtained from reference TRBV19 and TRBJ2-3, is as follows: DGGITQSPKYLFRKEGQNVTLSCEQNLNHDAMYWYRQDPGQGLRLIYYSQIVNDFQKGDIAEGYSVSREKKESFPLTVTSAQKNPTAFYLCASSNSGENTDTQYFGPGTRLTVL.

This chain joins TRBV4-3 and TRBJ2-1; TRBD2 is a possible D gene (5 bases). Germline V CDR1 and CDR2: LGHNA, YSLEER. The CDR3 is 13 amino acids. The germline V and J ends were trimmed by 2 bases and 6 bases, with 8 bases remaining between them. CDR3 bases: TGCGCCAGCAGCCAAAGCGGCGGCAATGAGCAGTTCTTC. It encodes CASSQSGGNEQFF.

This chain connects TRBV19 to TRBJ2-5; the match to TRBD1 covers 9 bases. This CDR3 is 14 amino acids long. V was pared by 6 bases and J by 3 bases, with 5 bases of the junction left unmatched. Germline V gene sequence: CDR1 LNHDA, CDR2 SQIVND (reference sequence). CDR3 residues: CASSSRQGEETQYF. CDR3 DNA sequence: TGTGCCAGTAGCTCGAGACAGGGGGAAGAGACCCAGTACTTC.

J is TRBJ2-5 and V is TRBV4-1; 13 nucleotides agree with TRBD2. The CDR3 is made up of 19 amino acids. Germline V gives CDR1 MGHRA, CDR2 YSYEKL. V shed 0 bases, J shed 0 bases, and the junction held 7 bases outside the gene matches. CDR3 sequence: CASSQDRTSGGLYQETQYF. CDR3 DNA: TGCGCCAGCAGCCAAGATCGGACTAGCGGGGGCCTCTACCAAGAGACCCAGTACTTC.

The chain recombines TRBV27 with TRBJ2-1, with D perhaps matching TRBD1 (6 bases). Germline V gene data show CDR1 as MNHEY and CDR2 as SMNVEV (reference sequence). Trimming took 2 bases from V and 4 from J, leaving 15 bases between them. CDR3 length equals 16 residues. CDR3 bases: TGTGCCAGCAGTTTAAGTTGGACAGAATTATACAATGAGCAGTTCTTC. This codes for CASSLSWTELYNEQFF.

CDR3 bases: TGTGCCAGCAGCTCCCCCGGGAGAGCAGATACGCAGTATTTT. Protein: CASSSPGRADTQYF. The V call is TRBV27, the J call TRBJ2-3; D is perhaps TRBD2 (6 bases). Trimming cost V 6 bases and J 4 bases, with 14 bases left between them. The germline CDR1 and CDR2 sequences are MNHEY and SMNVEV (reference sequence). The CDR3 is made up of 14 amino acids.

This clone was picked up a small number of times. The chain couples TRBV30 to TRBJ2-5; 7 bases map to TRBD1. The V gene end was trimmed by 5 bases and the J gene end by 7 bases; junction bases not matched to a gene: 7. In germline, CDR1 is GTSNPN, CDR2 SVGIG (reference sequence). The CDR3 sequence is 12 residues long. This CDR3 is CAWDREGRTQYF. CDR3 bases: TGTGCCTGGGACAGGGAAGGGAGGACCCAGTACTTC.

The gene calls are TRBV9 and TRBJ2-1, with D maybe TRBD2 (5 bases). This CDR3 comprises 17 residues. V lost 2 bases to trimming and J lost 0 bases, with 15 bases between them. The germline gives CDR1 SGDLS, CDR2 YYNGEE. CDR3 protein: CASSVTLDGSSYNEQFF. The CDR3 nucleotides are TGTGCCAGCAGCGTGACGCTGGATGGGAGCTCCTACAATGAGCAGTTCTTC.

V gene TRBV5-1 combines with J gene TRBJ1-6, with D maybe TRBD1 (6 bases). The germline gives CDR1 SGHRS, CDR2 YFSETQ. This CDR3 has 14 amino acids. V lost 1 base and J 7 bases, leaving 9 bases between the germline ends. In DNA form, the CDR3 reads TGCGCCAGCAGCTTGACAGGGTCCAATTCACCCCTCCACTTT. Amino acid sequence: CASSLTGSNSPLHF.

The rearrangement uses TRBV5-1 and TRBJ2-7; D gene ambiguous. Trimming took off 0 bases at V and 3 bases at J, with 10 bases between the two ends. The length of the CDR3 is 14 residues. Germline V gene sequence: CDR1 SGHRS, CDR2 YFSETQ. The CDR3 nucleotides read TGCGCCAGCAGCTTGGGTACGGGTCTCTACGAGCAGTACTTC. Translated, it gives CASSLGTGLYEQYF.

This chain's CDR3 is CASSITGGLANEKLFF. In nucleotides, the CDR3 is TGCGCCAGCAGCATCACAGGGGGCTTAGCTAATGAAAAACTGTTTTTT. V gene TRBV5-1 combines with J gene TRBJ1-4; the match to TRBD1 covers 9 bases. The V segment lost 4 bases and the J segment 3 bases; nucleotides outside the gene matches: 7. This CDR3 comprises 16 residues. CDR1 is SGHRS, CDR2 YFSETQ, per germline.

The J gene is TRBJ1-2, the V gene TRBV19, with unresolved D. Germline V gene lookup returns CDR1 LNHDA and CDR2 SQIVND (reference sequence). The CDR3 covers 15 residues. Trimming cost V 1 base and J 7 bases, with 16 bases left between them. CDR3 residues: CASSIGALRGTGYTF. In nucleotides, the CDR3 is TGTGCCAGTAGTATAGGGGCATTGCGGGGTACTGGCTACACCTTC.

The genes are TRBV7-2 and TRBJ2-7; 8 bases line up with TRBD1. Germline V gene sequence: CDR1 SGHTA, CDR2 FQGNSA. V lost 4 bases and J lost 2; bases outside the gene matches: 7. The length of the CDR3 is 15 residues. CDR3 in amino acids: CASSSPGQGAYEQYF. CDR3 sequence (DNA): TGTGCCAGCAGCTCTCCCGGACAGGGAGCCTACGAGCAGTACTTC.

The rearrangement joins TRBV6-1 to TRBJ2-7, with TRBD2 identical over 11 bases. Trimming at V came to 2 bases and at J to 0 bases, leaving 0 bases not matched to a gene. Germline values: CDR1 MNHNS, CDR2 SASEGT. This CDR3 spans 15 amino acids. In DNA form, the CDR3 reads TGTGCCAGCAGTGAAACTAGCGGGAGCTCCTACGAGCAGTACTTC. Translating it yields CASSETSGSSYEQYF.

V is TRBV27 and J is TRBJ2-1; D perhaps matches TRBD2 (5 bases). The CDR3 runs to 15 residues. Germline loops: CDR1 MNHEY, CDR2 SMNVEV (reference sequence). Trimming pared 3 bases from V and 4 bases from J, leaving 13 bases between. CDR3 bases: TGTGCCAGCAGTTTTGGTCGGTTAGCGTACAATGAGCAGTTCTTC. Its protein is CASSFGRLAYNEQFF.

This clone was seen just once. This chain joins TRBV19 and TRBJ1-5; 7 bases map to TRBD1. The V segment lost 4 bases and the J segment 7 bases; nucleotides outside the gene matches: 4. The germline V gene has CDR1 LNHDA and CDR2 SQIVND (reference sequence). The CDR3 totals 13 residues. The chain's CDR3 is CASSNNRGQPQHF. CDR3 sequence (DNA): TGTGCCAGTAGTAATAACAGGGGACAGCCCCAGCATTTT.

This chain links TRBV29-1 with TRBJ1-5, with 11 bases aligning to TRBD1. The CDR3 has 14 amino acids. Germline CDR1 and CDR2: SQVTM and ANQGSEA. Trimming took 4 bases from V and 5 from J; bases not matched to a gene: 4. The CDR3 bases are TGCAGCGTTGGAGGGACAGGGGGGGATCAGCCCCAGCATTTT. Its translation: CSVGGTGGDQPQHF. The whole variable domain, remainder taken from reference TRBV29-1 and TRBJ1-5, is SAVISQKPSRDICQRGTSLTIQCQVDSQVTMMFWYRQQPGQSLTLIATANQGSEATYESGFVIDKFPISRPNLTFSTLTVSNMSPEDSSIYLCSVGGTGGDQPQHFGDGTRLSIL.

This chain links TRBV7-9 with TRBJ2-3; D may be TRBD2 (6 bases). CDR3 length equals 16 residues. Per the germline V gene, CDR1 is SEHNR and CDR2 is FQNEAQ (reference sequence). Trimming stripped 1 base from V and 0 bases from J, with 11 bases between. The CDR3 here is CASSLDSGVSTDTQYF. Here the CDR3 DNA reads TGTGCCAGCAGCTTAGATAGCGGCGTTAGCACAGATACGCAGTATTTT.

J is TRBJ2-7 and V is TRBV19; 9 bases agree with TRBD1. CDR1 and CDR2 (germline): LNHDA, SQIVND (reference sequence). The CDR3 is 13 residues long. Germline trimming cut 5 bases from V and 3 bases from J; bases unmatched to any gene: 2. The DNA of the CDR3 is TGTGCCAGTAGTTGGGACAGGGACTACGAGCAGTACTTC. It specifies CASSWDRDYEQYF.

The CDR3 DNA reads TGTGCCAGCAGCTCGGGACTAGCGGCCTACGAGCAGTACTTC. It specifies CASSSGLAAYEQYF. The genes are TRBV5-6 and TRBJ2-7; TRBD2 agrees at 11 bases. Trimming took 3 bases from V and 2 from J; bases not matched to a gene: 1. CDR1 SGHDT and CDR2 YYEEEE come from the germline V gene. The CDR3 is made up of 14 amino acids.

The chain carries TRBV11-1 and TRBJ2-7; tentative D call: TRBD1 (5 bases). Trimming shortened V by 4 bases and J by 3 bases, and 16 bases separated the two germline ends. The CDR3 sequence is 15 residues long. The V gene's germline CDR1 is SGHAT and CDR2 FQDESV (reference sequence). The CDR3 DNA reads TGTGCCAGCAGCTCCCAGGGCCTTAAGCGCTACGAGCAGTACTTC. Its translation is CASSSQGLKRYEQYF.

There are many counts of this clone. The gene calls are TRBV6-5 and TRBJ1-2; D possibly corresponds to TRBD1 (6 bases). Trimming removed 6 bases from V and 4 bases from J, with 12 bases in between. The CDR3 is 13 amino acids. The V gene's germline CDR1 is MNHEY and CDR2 SVGAGI. DNA for the CDR3: TGTGCCAGCAGCTTACAGGGTATCTATGGCTACACCTTC. The encoded protein is CASSLQGIYGYTF.